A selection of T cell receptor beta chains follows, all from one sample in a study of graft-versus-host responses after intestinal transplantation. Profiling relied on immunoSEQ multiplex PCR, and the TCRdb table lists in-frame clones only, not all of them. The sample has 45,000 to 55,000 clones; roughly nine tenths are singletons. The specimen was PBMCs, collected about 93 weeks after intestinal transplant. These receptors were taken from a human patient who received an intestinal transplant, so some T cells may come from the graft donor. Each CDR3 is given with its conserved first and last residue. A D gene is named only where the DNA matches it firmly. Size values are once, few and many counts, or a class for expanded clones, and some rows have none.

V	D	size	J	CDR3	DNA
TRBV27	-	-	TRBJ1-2	CASRPGYTYGYTF	TGTGCCAGCAGGCCAGGGTATACCTATGGCTACACCTTC
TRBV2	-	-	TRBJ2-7	CASSVGQAYEQYF	TGTGCCAGCAGTGTGGGACAAGCCTACGAGCAGTACTTC
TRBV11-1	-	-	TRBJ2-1	CASSIGSHNEQFF	TGTGCCAGCAGCATCGGGAGCCACAATGAGCAGTTCTTC
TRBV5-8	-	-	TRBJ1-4	CASSYREGLFF	TGTGCCAGCAGCTACCGGGAGGGGCTGTTTTTT
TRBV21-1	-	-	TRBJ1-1	CASSPCGGANMNTEAFF	TGTGCCAGCAGCCCCTGTGGGGGGGCCAACATGAACACTGAAGCTTTCTTT
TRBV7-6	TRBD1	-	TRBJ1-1	CASSFGAGGLYTEAFF	TGTGCCAGCAGTTTTGGGGCAGGGGGCCTATACACTGAAGCTTTCTTT
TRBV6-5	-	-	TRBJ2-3	CASSSIDTQYF	TGTGCCAGCAGTTCCATAGATACGCAGTATTTT
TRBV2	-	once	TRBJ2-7	CASIGTTYEQYF	TGTGCCAGCATCGGGACAACCTACGAGCAGTACTTC
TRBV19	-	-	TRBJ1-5	CASSMQLGRYNQPQHF	TGTGCCAGTAGTATGCAACTTGGACGTTACAATCAGCCCCAGCATTTT
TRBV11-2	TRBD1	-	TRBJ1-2	CASSLDPGGLYGYTF	TGCGCCAGCAGCTTAGATCCAGGGGGTTTGTATGGCTACACCTTC
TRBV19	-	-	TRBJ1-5	CASTVRRTQPQHF	TGTGCCAGTACGGTGCGAAGGACCCAGCCCCAGCATTTT
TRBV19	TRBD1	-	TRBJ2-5	CASRRVGGEGVQYF	TGTGCCAGTAGAAGAGTAGGGGGCGAGGGGGTCCAGTACTTC
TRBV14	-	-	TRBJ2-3	CASSQLRGTDTQYF	TGTGCCAGCAGCCAACTAAGGGGCACAGATACGCAGTATTTT
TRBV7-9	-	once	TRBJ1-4	CASSLVRPNEKLFF	TGTGCCAGCAGCTTAGTACGGCCTAATGAAAAACTGTTTTTT
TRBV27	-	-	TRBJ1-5	CASSLAQYSNQPQHF	TGTGCCAGCAGTTTGGCACAATATAGCAATCAGCCCCAGCATTTT
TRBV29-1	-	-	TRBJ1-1	CSADTGNTNTEAFF	TGCAGCGCTGACACAGGGAACACTAACACTGAAGCTTTCTTT
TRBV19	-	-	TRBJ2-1	CASSISSYNEQFF	TGTGCCAGTAGTATTAGCTCCTACAATGAGCAGTTCTTC
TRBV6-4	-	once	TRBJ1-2	CASSDSIGAAYTF	TGTGCCAGCAGTGACTCGATAGGGGCCGCCTACACCTTC
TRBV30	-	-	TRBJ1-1	CAWTKGQLSWVNTEAFF	TGTGCCTGGACTAAAGGACAGTTGTCGTGGGTGAACACTGAAGCTTTCTTT
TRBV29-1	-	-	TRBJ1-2	CSSWEGLGGYTF	TGCAGCTCCTGGGAGGGATTAGGTGGCTACACCTTC
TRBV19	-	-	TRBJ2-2	CASSIYTGELFF	TGTGCCAGTAGTATCTACACCGGGGAGCTGTTTTTT
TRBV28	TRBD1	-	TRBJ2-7	CASSLGTGTLLSEQYF	TGTGCCAGCAGTTTGGGGACAGGGACCCTACTTTCCGAGCAGTACTTC
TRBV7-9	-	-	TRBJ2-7	CASSPDHYEQYF	TGTGCCAGCAGCCCGGACCATTACGAGCAGTACTTC
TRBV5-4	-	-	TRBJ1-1	CASSSSGWDTEAFF	TGTGCCAGCAGTTCGTCAGGGTGGGACACTGAAGCTTTCTTT
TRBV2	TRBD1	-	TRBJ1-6	CASKGQGANSPLHF	TGTGCCAGCAAAGGACAGGGAGCCAATTCACCCCTCCACTTT
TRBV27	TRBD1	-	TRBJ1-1	CAARRTTGELVAFF	TGTGCCGCCCGCCGAACAACAGGGGAATTGGTAGCTTTCTTT
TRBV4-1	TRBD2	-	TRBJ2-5	CASSVRTGGEAQYF	TGCGCCAGCAGCGTCCGGACGGGGGGGGAGGCCCAGTACTTC
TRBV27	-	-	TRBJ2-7	CASSHPLGEYAHSYEQYF	TGTGCCAGCAGCCACCCACTGGGGGAATACGCCCACTCCTACGAGCAGTACTTC
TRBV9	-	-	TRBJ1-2	CASSIRDYDGYTF	TGTGCCAGCAGCATAAGGGATTACGATGGCTACACCTTC
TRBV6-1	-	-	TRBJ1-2	CASSEVGGRATGTF	TGTGCCAGCAGTGAAGTAGGAGGCCGAGCAACCGGCACCTTC
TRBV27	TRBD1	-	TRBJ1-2	CASSLRYRGLFSGGYTF	TGTGCCAGCAGTTTAAGGTACAGGGGGCTGTTTTCGGGAGGCTACACCTTC
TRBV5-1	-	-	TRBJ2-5	CASQETQYF	TGCGCCAGTCAAGAGACCCAGTACTTC
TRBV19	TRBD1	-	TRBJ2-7	CASSHRGRSYEQYF	TGTGCCAGTAGCCACAGGGGGCGATCATACGAGCAGTACTTC
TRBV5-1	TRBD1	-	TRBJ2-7	CASSWGTGPYEQYF	TGCGCCAGCAGCTGGGGGACAGGGCCCTACGAGCAGTACTTC
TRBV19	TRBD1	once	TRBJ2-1	CASSIGLGTGVPNEQFF	TGTGCCAGTAGTATAGGATTGGGGACAGGGGTTCCCAATGAGCAGTTCTTC
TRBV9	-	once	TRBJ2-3	CASSVSPGPGADTQYF	TGTGCCAGCAGCGTTTCTCCGGGGCCCGGGGCAGATACGCAGTATTTT
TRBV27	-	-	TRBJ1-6	CASSLERPVNSPLHF	TGTGCCAGCAGTTTGGAACGGCCAGTTAATTCACCCCTCCACTTT
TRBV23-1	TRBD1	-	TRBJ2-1	CASSQNLNPDRAKTPYNEQFF	TGCGCCAGCAGTCAAAATCTCAACCCCGACAGGGCAAAAACCCCCTACAATGAGCAGTTCTTC
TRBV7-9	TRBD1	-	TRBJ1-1	CASSLGQGRTEAFF	TGTGCCAGCAGCTTAGGACAGGGGAGGACTGAAGCTTTCTTT
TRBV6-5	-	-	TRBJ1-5	CASSPRDNNQPQHF	TGTGCCAGCAGTCCCCGGGACAATAATCAGCCCCAGCATTTT
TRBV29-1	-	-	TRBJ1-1	CSVRGRLNTEAFF	TGCAGCGTTCGGGGGCGCTTGAACACTGAAGCTTTCTTT
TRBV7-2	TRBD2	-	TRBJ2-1	CASSIGLAGGSDEQFF	TGTGCCAGCAGCATTGGACTAGCGGGGGGTTCCGATGAGCAGTTCTTC
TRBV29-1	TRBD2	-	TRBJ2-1	CSVDISGVYNEQFF	TGCAGCGTTGATATTAGCGGGGTATACAATGAGCAGTTCTTC
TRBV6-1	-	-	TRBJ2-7	CASRKDGRSYEQYF	TGTGCCAGCAGGAAAGACGGACGGTCCTACGAGCAGTACTTC
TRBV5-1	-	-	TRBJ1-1	CASSLATGMNTEAFF	TGCGCCAGCAGCCTCGCGACCGGTATGAACACTGAAGCTTTCTTT
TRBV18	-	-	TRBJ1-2	CATSPLQEHGYTF	TGTGCCACCAGCCCACTACAGGAACATGGCTACACCTTC
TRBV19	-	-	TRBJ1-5	CASSIWQNSNQPQHF	TGTGCCAGTAGTATATGGCAGAATAGCAATCAGCCCCAGCATTTT
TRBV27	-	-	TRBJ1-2	CASSLQGNYGYTF	TGTGCCAGCAGTTTACAGGGGAACTATGGCTACACCTTC
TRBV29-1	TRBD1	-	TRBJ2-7	CSVRDRSLYEQYF	TGCAGCGTTCGGGACAGGTCTTTATACGAGCAGTACTTC
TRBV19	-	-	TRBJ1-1	CASSPTANTEAFF	TGTGCCAGTAGCCCGACAGCGAACACTGAAGCTTTCTTT
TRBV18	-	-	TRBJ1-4	CASSPAPGGTNEKLFF	TGTGCCAGCTCACCGGCCCCGGGGGGAACTAATGAAAAACTGTTTTTT
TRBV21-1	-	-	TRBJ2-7	CASSPFPGHNDYEQYF	TGTGCCAGCAGCCCCTTCCCCGGACACAACGATTACGAGCAGTACTTC